The next 28 T cell receptor beta chains were all read from a single sample in a study of shared clonotypes between healthy human individuals (dated by TCRdb to between 2020 and 2021). The library was generated by the immunoSEQ multiplex PCR assay. TCRdb limited this immuneACCESS table to in-frame rearrangements with V and J called. A share of clones is missing; checked studies link under half to unresolved V genes, and the rest is unexplained. The sample data list approximately 2,000,000 clones, and under 95% of these were observed just once. The ten most abundant clones make up roughly 0.34% of the sample. Sequencing used naive CD4+ T cells from PBMCs. Read against the paper, the sample's cell subset or site label means: CD45RA+ positively selected. Every receptor here comes from a man between 18 and 35 years old in good health. Some clones in this sample may be carry-over from other donors' samples.

The chain uses TRBV27 and TRBJ2-2; weak D call: TRBD2 (6 bases). CDR3 length: 14 amino acids. Germline loops: CDR1 MNHEY, CDR2 SMNVEV (reference sequence). The germline V and J ends were trimmed by 5 bases and 9 bases, with 16 bases remaining between them. The CDR3 coding sequence is TGTGCCAGCAGTCTCCGGGACTTCGGGCGGGAGCTGTTTTTT. This translates into CASSLRDFGRELFF.

The CDR3 protein is CASSQIPGGYTF. As DNA, the CDR3 is TGTGCCAGCTCCCAGATCCCGGGAGGCTACACCTTC. The chain couples TRBV18 to TRBJ1-2; D remains unclear. The length of the CDR3 is 12 residues. The V end lost 6 bases, the J end lost 8 bases, and 13 bases lay between the germline ends. Germline assignment: CDR1 KGHSH and CDR2 LQKENI.

The chain links TRBV19 to TRBJ2-1, with 13 bases matching TRBD2. This CDR3 is built from 15 residues. V shed 7 bases and J 6 bases; nucleotides not matched to a gene: 6. The V gene's germline CDR1 is LNHDA and CDR2 SQIVND (reference sequence). This chain's CDR3 is CASTRTSGSRNEQFF. The CDR3 bases are TGTGCCAGTACCCGGACTAGCGGGAGTCGCAATGAGCAGTTCTTC.

The chain couples TRBV15 to TRBJ1-3, with 7 nucleotides matching TRBD1. Germline V gene lookup returns CDR1 LNHNV and CDR2 YYDKDF (reference sequence). The CDR3 covers 14 residues. J gave up 2 bases and V 5 bases, and 3 bases lay outside the gene matches. The CDR3 DNA sequence: TGTGCCACCAGCGTCGACAGGGCTGGAAACACCATATATTTT. Protein sequence: CATSVDRAGNTIYF. Full variable domain (outside the CDR3, taken from reference TRBV15 and TRBJ1-3): DAMVIQNPRYQVTQFGKPVTLSCSQTLNHNVMYWYQQKSSQAPKLLFHYYDKDFNNEADTPDNFQSRRPNTSFCFLDIRSPGLGDTAMYLCATSVDRAGNTIYFGEGSWLTVV.

This clone was recorded only once. The V call is TRBV2, the J call TRBJ2-3; the D gene is possibly TRBD2 (6 bases). V shed 6 bases and J shed 5 bases, with 15 bases lying between them. Germline V gives CDR1 SNHLY, CDR2 FYNNEI. The CDR3 covers 14 residues. The CDR3 here is CASSENLAQDTQYF. The DNA of the CDR3 is TGTGCCAGCAGCGAAAATCTAGCGCAAGATACGCAGTATTTT. The full variable domain, with the rest looked up from reference TRBV2 and TRBJ2-3, is EPEVTQTPSHQVTQMGQEVILRCVPISNHLYFYWYRQILGQKVEFLVSFYNNEISEKSEIFDDQFSVERPDGSNFTLKIRSTKLEDSAMYFCASSENLAQDTQYFGPGTRLTVL.

The V and J genes are TRBV30 and TRBJ2-7; D perhaps matches TRBD1 (5 bases). Trimming cost V 0 bases and J 4 bases, with 13 bases left between them. The CDR3 is 14 amino acids. Germline values: CDR1 GTSNPN, CDR2 SVGIG (reference sequence). The CDR3 protein is CAWSVLRQTYEQYF. The CDR3 nucleotides are TGTGCCTGGAGTGTGTTGCGACAGACATACGAGCAGTACTTC.

This clone was observed a single time. The chain links TRBV5-1 to TRBJ1-1; a weak D match, TRBD1 (5 bases). V was cut by 0 bases and J by 4 bases, with 16 bases left in between. Germline CDR1 reads SGHRS; CDR2 reads YFSETQ. This CDR3 comprises 16 residues. This CDR3 is CASSLGFGGGGTEAFF. CDR3 bases: TGCGCCAGCAGCTTGGGGTTTGGGGGTGGCGGCACTGAAGCTTTCTTT.

The chain has TRBV10-3 and TRBJ1-5; D call uncertain. The CDR3 extends over 14 amino acids. Trimming left V 2 bases short and J 1 base short, with 6 bases between. CDR1 and CDR2 (germline): ENHRY, SYGVKD. CDR3 in amino acids: CAISEQVSNQPQHF. The DNA for the CDR3 is TGTGCCATCAGTGAGCAGGTGAGCAATCAGCCCCAGCATTTT.

CDR3 sequence: CASSDPLWSAGEQYF. CDR3 sequence (DNA): TGCGCCAGCAGTGACCCCCTCTGGAGCGCGGGCGAGCAGTACTTC. The chain has TRBV10-1 and TRBJ2-7; the D gene is possibly TRBD2 (5 bases). V was cut by 3 bases and J by 6 bases, with 18 bases left in between. Germline V gene data show CDR1 as WNHNN and CDR2 as SYGVQD (reference sequence). The CDR3 extends over 15 amino acids.

The rearrangement joins TRBV11-2 to TRBJ2-1, with D uncertain. The germline gives CDR1 SGHAT, CDR2 FQNNGV. CDR3 length equals 12 residues. Trimming cost V 3 bases and J 3 bases, with 3 bases left between them. The CDR3 DNA reads TGTGCCAGCAGCTTTAGCTACAATGAGCAGTTCTTC. It translates to CASSFSYNEQFF. The whole variable domain, filled in from reference TRBV11-2 and TRBJ2-1, reads EAGVAQSPRYKIIEKRQSVAFWCNPISGHATLYWYQQILGQGPKLLIQFQNNGVVDDSQLPKDRFSAERLKGVDSTLKIQPAKLEDSAVYLCASSFSYNEQFFGPGTRLTVL.

V usage is TRBV28 and J usage is TRBJ1-5, with no clear D. The CDR3 has 17 amino acids. Looked up from germline, CDR1 is MDHEN and CDR2 is SYDVKM. The germline V and J ends were trimmed by 3 bases and 2 bases, with 17 bases remaining between them. The CDR3 sequence is CASSFSLGRVGNQPQHF. The CDR3 DNA is TGTGCCAGCAGTTTTTCCCTCGGGCGGGTGGGCAATCAGCCCCAGCATTTT.

On this clone itself: In the same sample, other DNA sequences code for this CDR3. The chain employs TRBV7-9 and TRBJ2-7; D is uncertain. With 3 bases removed from V and 0 bases from J, the gap between germline ends came to 9 bases. The CDR3 runs 14 residues. CDR1 SEHNR and CDR2 FQNEAQ come from the germline V gene (reference sequence). CDR3 in DNA: TGTGCCAGCAGCTTCACCGAACTCTCCTACGAGCAGTACTTC. It yields the protein CASSFTELSYEQYF.

V gene TRBV28 combines with J gene TRBJ2-3; D gene uncertain. Trimming stripped 8 bases from V and 0 bases from J, with 6 bases between. The CDR3 totals 12 residues. Germline V gene lookup returns CDR1 MDHEN and CDR2 SYDVKM. Written as DNA, the CDR3 is TGTGCCAGCCAGACCAGCACAGATACGCAGTATTTT. Amino acid sequence: CASQTSTDTQYF.

This chain joins TRBV28 and TRBJ2-7; tentatively, D is TRBD1 or TRBD2 (5 bases each). Germline CDR1 is MDHEN and CDR2 is SYDVKM. V lost 4 bases to trimming and J lost 3 bases, with 19 bases between them. The CDR3 has 16 amino acids. In DNA form, the CDR3 reads TGTGCCAGCAGTTCCCGCGTCCGGGACGGCGGCTACGAGCAGTACTTC. Its translation: CASSSRVRDGGYEQYF.

A few counts support this clone. The chain combines TRBV7-8 with TRBJ2-7; D remains ambiguous. CDR1 is SGHVS, CDR2 FQNEAQ, per germline. Trimming took off 4 bases at V and 2 bases at J, with 3 bases between the two ends. This CDR3 is 11 amino acids long. This CDR3 reads CASSSPYEQYF. CDR3 nucleotide sequence: TGTGCCAGCAGCTCCCCCTACGAGCAGTACTTC.

This sequence joins TRBV5-4 and TRBJ2-1, with TRBD2 as a possible D gene (6 bases). CDR1 is SGHNT and CDR2 is YYREEE in the germline V gene (reference sequence). The CDR3 covers 16 residues. The V gene lost 4 bases and the J gene lost 0 bases, with 14 bases spanning the gap. The DNA of the CDR3 is TGTGCCAGCAGCCCAATCGGGGGTGGCTCCTACAATGAGCAGTTCTTC. The encoded protein is CASSPIGGGSYNEQFF.

This clone has a single count. The chain has TRBV5-4 and TRBJ2-1, with TRBD1 as a possible D gene (6 bases). Germline V gene lookup returns CDR1 SGHNT and CDR2 YYREEE (reference sequence). Trimming stripped 4 bases from V and 9 bases from J, with 8 bases between. The CDR3 has 11 amino acids. Here the CDR3 reads CASSRGGEQFF. The CDR3 nucleotides read TGTGCCAGCAGCCGAGGGGGTGAGCAGTTCTTC. Complete variable domain (other parts from reference TRBV5-4 and TRBJ2-1): ETGVTQSPTHLIKTRGQQVTLRCSSQSGHNTVSWYQQALGQGPQFIFQYYREEENGRGNFPPRFSGLQFPNYSSELNVNALELDDSALYLCASSRGGEQFFGPGTRLTVL.

This clone was observed once. The chain recombines TRBV4-1 with TRBJ2-6; perhaps D is TRBD1 or TRBD2 (7 bases each). The V end was cut by 0 bases, the J end by 0 bases, with 15 bases between. CDR1 and CDR2 (germline): MGHRA, YSYEKL. This CDR3 has 19 residues. CDR3 sequence (DNA): TGCGCCAGCAGCCAAGATTTCCAGGGGGGGAGCTCTGGGGCCAACGTCCTGACTTTC. Its protein product is CASSQDFQGGSSGANVLTF.

This rearrangement joins TRBV28 to TRBJ2-1, with a possible D match to TRBD2 (5 bases). Between the trimmed V and J ends, which lost 3 bases and 10 bases, there was a span of 19 bases. The V gene's germline CDR1 is MDHEN and CDR2 SYDVKM. The CDR3 totals 15 residues. This CDR3 reads CASSLRVDSIGEQFF. The CDR3 nucleotides are TGTGCCAGCAGTTTGAGGGTAGATAGCATTGGGGAGCAGTTCTTC.

V is TRBV30 and J is TRBJ2-1; D unresolved. Per germline, CDR1 GTSNPN and CDR2 SVGIG (reference sequence). V shed 3 bases and J shed 9 bases, with 12 bases lying between them. This CDR3 has 12 amino acids. The CDR3, as DNA: TGTGCCTGGAGCCTTGATGTGTTTGAGCAGTTCTTC. Translated: CAWSLDVFEQFF. Based on the CDR3 plus reference TRBV30 and TRBJ2-1, the full variable domain is SQTIHQWPATLVQPVGSPLSLECTVEGTSNPNLYWYRQAAGRGLQLLFYSVGIGQISSEVPQNLSASRPQDRQFILSSKKLLLSDSGFYLCAWSLDVFEQFFGPGTRLTVL.

Turning to this clone: A much larger clone differs by one base, so this may be a read error. The V gene is TRBV28, the J gene TRBJ2-7; D remains ambiguous. V was clipped by 4 bases and J by 0 bases, with 4 bases between them. The germline V gene encodes CDR1 MDHEN and CDR2 SYDVKM. This CDR3 contains 12 residues. Here the CDR3 DNA reads TGTGCCAGCAGTTACCTCTCCTACGAGCAGTACTTC. Its translation is CASSYLSYEQYF.

With respect to this clone: This CDR3 is also generated by other DNA sequences in the sample. V and J are TRBV7-6 and TRBJ1-5, with 7 bases that match TRBD1. With 1 base clipped from V and 1 base from J, the junction kept 4 bases outside the gene matches. Germline CDR1 SGHVS, CDR2 FNYEAQ. The CDR3 is made up of 16 amino acids. DNA of the CDR3: TGTGCCAGCAGCTTAGGACAGGGATTAAGCAATCAGCCCCAGCATTTT. Translated, it gives CASSLGQGLSNQPQHF.

The chain is built from TRBV4-2 and TRBJ1-5; D is possibly TRBD1 (5 bases). The CDR3 is 14 residues long. Germline V lookup: CDR1 LGHNA, CDR2 YNFKEQ. V lost 4 bases, J lost 3 bases, and 10 bases lay in between. The CDR3 is CASSRDRHNQPQHF. The CDR3 nucleotides read TGTGCCAGCAGCCGAGACAGACACAATCAGCCCCAGCATTTT.

This clone is a singleton in its sample. The chain uses TRBV5-3 and TRBJ1-4; perhaps TRBD1 as D (5 bases). TRBV5-3 is noted as an ORF with a role that remains uncertain. This CDR3 region has 15 residues. The V end lost 4 bases, the J end lost 4 bases, and 14 bases lay between the germline ends. CDR3 sequence: CARSIRDRYNEKLFF. The CDR3 nucleotides are TGTGCCAGAAGCATTCGGGACCGATATAATGAAAAACTGTTTTTT.

In DNA, the CDR3 is TGCGCCAGCAGCCAACTCGGACAGACTTCGGGATATAATTCACCCCTCCACTTT. Translation: CASSQLGQTSGYNSPLHF. The V and J genes are TRBV4-3 and TRBJ1-6; D possibly corresponds to TRBD1 (6 bases). Per germline, CDR1 LGHNA and CDR2 YSLEER. V lost 2 bases to trimming and J lost 4 bases, with 18 bases between them. The CDR3 covers 18 residues.

This clone was seen just once. The rearrangement links TRBV6-1 to TRBJ2-7; D unclear. V was pared by 3 bases and J by 6 bases, with 15 bases between. Germline V CDR1 and CDR2: MNHNS, SASEGT. This CDR3 is 14 amino acids long. CDR3 protein: CASSEAPSLREQYF. In DNA form, the CDR3 reads TGTGCCAGCAGTGAGGCCCCCTCCCTTCGCGAGCAGTACTTC.

The J gene is TRBJ1-1, the V gene TRBV6-5; 7 bases map to TRBD1. The V and J ends lost 6 bases and 7 bases, in that order; junction bases with no gene match: 8. Germline V gene lookup returns CDR1 MNHEY and CDR2 SVGAGI. The CDR3 loop spans 13 amino acids. CDR3 in amino acids: CASSSDRDFEAFF. Written as DNA, the CDR3 is TGTGCCAGCAGCTCCGACAGGGACTTTGAAGCTTTCTTT.

The chain couples TRBV30 to TRBJ1-5; no clear D. The CDR3 extends over 14 amino acids. Germline CDR1 reads GTSNPN; CDR2 reads SVGIG (reference sequence). V was clipped by 0 bases and J by 7 bases, with 13 bases between them. CDR3 bases: TGTGCCTGGAGTGTACGGTCAGGCGGACAGCCCCAGCATTTT. It encodes CAWSVRSGGQPQHF.